This T cell receptor (beta chain) was recorded in a study of T cell repertoires in cytomegalovirus infection. The wider study: CMV infection together with matching HLA type was indicated by public TCR beta signatures.

This clonotype was found a few times. Antigen: not known. Using its own MiXCR run on the reads, TCRdb lists one record per CDR3 protein. The sample records about 920,000 distinct CDR3 sequences, roughly 31% being singletons. This CDR3 is built from 15 residues. V lost 7 bases and J 5 bases, leaving 18 bases between the germline ends. Notes on the study in general: The cumulative frequency of public TCR beta families distinguished individuals who carried CMV together with the relevant HLA.

J is TRBJ1-3 and V is TRBV12-3 or TRBV12-4, with D possibly matching TRBD1 (5 bases). This receptor was obtained from a human donor in good health (CMV status not recorded). Some clones in this sample may be carry-over from other donors' samples. This material consisted of cultured CD8+ T cells from PBMCs, taken from culture after CMV antigen stimulation. CDR3 amino acids: CASINGGAPRNTIYF. CDR3 coding DNA: TGTGCCAGCATAAATGGTGGGGCGCCGAGAAACACCATATATTTT.